This is a list of T cell receptor beta chains from one sample in a study of cytomegalovirus exposure and HLA in healthy donors. Clones were sequenced by immunoSEQ multiplex PCR, and TCRdb holds only the in-frame ones, with some missing. The sample has nearly 110,000 clones, about 81% seen once. Material: PBMCs. The receptors come from a male donor in good health and CMV-seropositive. The CDR3 runs from the conserved cysteine through the conserved F or W. The D gene is left open where the match is weak. Some rows mark clone size as missing; the rest say once, few, many or name a class of expanded clone.

J gene	clone size	D gene	V gene	CDR3 protein	CDR3 DNA
TRBJ2-7	.	TRBD2	TRBV5-1	CASSLGASGGNLYEQYF	TGCGCCAGCAGCTTGGGAGCTAGCGGGGGGAACTTATACGAGCAGTACTTC
TRBJ2-2	.	TRBD2	TRBV5-1	CASSLGRANGELFF	TGCGCCAGCAGCCTGGGGAGGGCCAACGGGGAGCTGTTTTTT
TRBJ2-7	.	TRBD1	TRBV6-5	CASSLGTGLPYEQYF	TGTGCCAGCAGTCTCGGGACAGGGTTGCCGTACGAGCAGTACTTC
TRBJ2-3	.	TRBD1	TRBV6-5	CASNQGGQGVSSQYF	TGTGCCAGCAACCAAGGGGGACAGGGTGTCAGCTCGCAGTATTTT
TRBJ1-1	.	.	TRBV7-2	CASSRPTGNTEAFF	TGTGCCAGCAGCCGACCGACAGGGAACACTGAAGCTTTCTTT
TRBJ1-4	.	.	TRBV5-6	CASSLRAYSGKLFF	TGTGCCAGCAGCTTGCGCGCTTACTCGGGAAAACTGTTTTTT
TRBJ2-1	.	.	TRBV4-3	CASSQDPGRGGREQFF	TGCGCCAGCAGCCAAGATCCCGGCCGAGGGGGTAGGGAGCAGTTCTTC
TRBJ2-3	.	TRBD2	TRBV5-1	CASSLGLAGAFSPDTQYF	TGCGCCAGCAGCTTGGGACTAGCGGGGGCCTTCTCTCCAGATACGCAGTATTTT
TRBJ1-2	few	.	TRBV4-1	CASSQGPRGAIYGYTF	TGCGCCAGCAGCCAGGGCCCGCGGGGGGCAATCTATGGCTACACCTTC
TRBJ2-7	.	TRBD2	TRBV20-1	CSARASGLQHF	TGCAGTGCTAGGGCTAGCGGCCTTCAGCACTTC
TRBJ1-5	.	.	TRBV6-1	CASSEPHTNQPQHF	TGTGCCAGCAGTGAGCCCCACACCAATCAGCCCCAGCATTTT
TRBJ2-7	.	TRBD2	TRBV28	CASSSGGSLYEQYF	TGTGCCAGCTCCTCAGGCGGGAGTTTGTACGAGCAGTACTTC
TRBJ2-7	.	TRBD1	TRBV6-5	CASRSSTGPGEQYF	TGTGCCAGCAGATCTTCGACAGGGCCAGGCGAGCAGTACTTC
TRBJ1-1	.	TRBD1	TRBV19	CASSRDRYTEAFF	TGTGCCAGTAGCCGGGACAGGTACACTGAAGCTTTCTTT
TRBJ1-1	.	TRBD1	TRBV4-3	CASSQDGTVRGPNTEAFF	TGCGCCAGCAGCCAAGACGGGACAGTCAGGGGTCCGAACACTGAAGCTTTCTTT
TRBJ2-5	once	.	TRBV4-1	CARDRQAETQYF	TGCGCCAGAGATAGGCAGGCAGAGACCCAGTACTTC
TRBJ2-2	.	.	TRBV28	CASSFMTGRTGELFF	TGTGCCAGCAGTTTTATGACAGGGAGGACCGGGGAGCTGTTTTTT
TRBJ1-2	.	.	TRBV28	CASSFGEYYGYTF	TGTGCCAGCAGTTTTGGAGAATACTATGGCTACACCTTC
TRBJ2-7	.	TRBD2	TRBV5-1	CASTELAGGWQYF	TGCGCCAGCACCGAACTAGCGGGAGGATGGCAGTACTTC
TRBJ1-1	.	.	TRBV19	CASSRTLNTEAFF	TGTGCCAGTAGTCGAACTTTGAACACTGAAGCTTTCTTT
TRBJ1-1	.	.	TRBV6-1	CASRDLGGIEAFF	TGTGCCAGCAGGGACCTGGGGGGGATTGAAGCTTTCTTT
TRBJ1-1	.	.	TRBV7-2	CASSLNSGGVGTEAFF	TGTGCCAGCAGCCTAAATTCGGGGGGCGTAGGCACTGAAGCTTTCTTT
TRBJ1-5	once	.	TRBV5-5	CASSLGGASYPIAGQPQHF	TGTGCCAGCAGCTTGGGAGGGGCGTCTTACCCGATAGCGGGTCAGCCCCAGCATTTT
TRBJ2-1	once	.	TRBV2	CASTAGRGGEQFF	TGTGCCAGCACGGCGGGGAGGGGGGGTGAGCAGTTCTTC
TRBJ2-3	.	.	TRBV10-3	CAISHRDRTYTDTQYF	TGTGCCATCAGTCATAGAGACAGGACTTACACAGATACGCAGTATTTT
TRBJ1-1	.	TRBD1	TRBV6-5	CASSYLQGARNPEAFF	TGTGCCAGCAGCTACTTACAGGGGGCGCGGAACCCTGAAGCTTTCTTT
TRBJ2-5	.	TRBD2	TRBV4-2	CASSPGGGEETQYF	TGTGCCAGCAGCCCGGGAGGCGGAGAAGAGACCCAGTACTTC
TRBJ1-2	.	TRBD1	TRBV10-3	CAIGQARDYGYTF	TGTGCCATCGGACAGGCGAGGGACTATGGCTACACCTTC
TRBJ2-2	.	TRBD1	TRBV19	CASRQGAVYTGELFF	TGTGCCAGTAGACAGGGGGCCGTGTACACCGGGGAGCTGTTTTTT
TRBJ2-1	.	.	TRBV27	CASSLSPYNEQFF	TGTGCCAGCAGTTTAAGCCCATACAATGAGCAGTTCTTC
TRBJ1-1	few	TRBD1	TRBV28	CASSLTGYFHTEAFF	TGTGCCAGCAGTTTGACAGGGTATTTTCACACTGAAGCTTTCTTT
TRBJ2-7	.	TRBD1	TRBV18	CASSPPTGSFYEQYF	TGTGCCAGCTCACCACCGACAGGGAGTTTCTACGAGCAGTACTTC
TRBJ2-3	.	TRBD2	TRBV4-2	CASSQGELAGRITDTQYF	TGTGCCAGCAGCCAAGGCGAACTAGCGGGACGCATCACAGATACGCAGTATTTT
TRBJ1-4	few	.	TRBV18	CASSQRNSPNEKLFF	TGTGCCAGCTCACAGCGGAACAGCCCTAATGAAAAACTGTTTTTT
TRBJ1-1	few	TRBD1	TRBV7-2	CASSQGTGQINEAFF	TGTGCCAGCAGCCAAGGAACGGGACAGATAAATGAAGCTTTCTTT
TRBJ1-6	.	.	TRBV4-3	CASSQDHPRQYSYNSPLHF	TGCGCCAGCAGCCAAGATCACCCCAGACAATACTCCTATAATTCACCCCTCCACTTT
TRBJ1-1	few	TRBD1	TRBV19	CAAKQGAHPGNTEAFF	TGTGCCGCTAAGCAGGGGGCCCACCCGGGGAACACTGAAGCTTTCTTT
TRBJ2-7	.	.	TRBV7-2	CASSFFGGNEQYF	TGTGCCAGCAGCTTCTTTGGCGGGAACGAGCAGTACTTC
TRBJ2-4	.	.	TRBV28	CASSLPGRDIQYF	TGTGCCAGCAGTTTACCCGGGAGAGACATTCAGTACTTC
TRBJ2-7	.	.	TRBV7-2	CASSLDRAYEQYF	TGTGCCAGCAGCTTAGACAGGGCCTACGAGCAGTACTTC
TRBJ2-3	.	.	TRBV4-2	CASSQEGKGRTDTQYF	TGTGCCAGCAGCCAAGAGGGCAAGGGGAGGACAGATACGCAGTATTTT
TRBJ2-1	.	TRBD2	TRBV2	CASRRLAGGYNEQFF	TGTGCCAGCAGGAGACTAGCGGGGGGTTACAATGAGCAGTTCTTC
TRBJ1-2	.	.	TRBV4-3	CASSQDRQRGGYTF	TGCGCCAGCAGCCAAGATAGGCAGAGAGGGGGCTACACCTTC
TRBJ2-7	.	TRBD1	TRBV7-8	CASSLTPGQGPEQYF	TGTGCCAGCAGCCTTACCCCGGGACAGGGCCCCGAGCAGTACTTC
TRBJ2-7	.	.	TRBV5-4	CASSLGQTEQYF	TGTGCCAGCAGCTTGGGACAAACCGAGCAGTACTTC
TRBJ1-1	few	.	TRBV11-2	CASSLVSYTEAFF	TGTGCCAGCAGCTTAGTTAGCTACACTGAAGCTTTCTTT
TRBJ2-2	.	TRBD2	TRBV5-4	CASSLVPAGANTGELFF	TGTGCCAGCAGCTTGGTTCCAGCGGGGGCGAACACCGGGGAGCTGTTTTTT
TRBJ1-2	.	.	TRBV18	CASSPSQGANYGYTF	TGTGCCAGCTCACCAAGTCAAGGGGCTAACTATGGCTACACCTTC
TRBJ1-1	.	.	TRBV9	CASSVVGALNTEAFF	TGTGCCAGCAGCGTAGTAGGGGCCCTGAACACTGAAGCTTTCTTT
TRBJ1-5	.	TRBD1	TRBV6-5	CASRRDSASNQPQHF	TGTGCCAGCAGAAGGGACAGCGCTAGCAATCAGCCCCAGCATTTT
TRBJ2-7	.	.	TRBV19	CASKTDNSYEQYF	TGTGCCAGTAAAACAGACAATTCCTACGAGCAGTACTTC
TRBJ2-5	.	TRBD2	TRBV5-6	CASSLGLAGEETQYF	TGTGCCAGCAGCTTGGGGCTAGCGGGGGAAGAGACCCAGTACTTC